The sequence of this TCR beta chain was determined in a study of early T cells in non-severe SARS-CoV-2 infection. In the study overall: Sequencing of bulk RNA from unsorted whole blood was done, without chain pairing. Regarding the study as a whole: In VDJdb matching, anti-spike CD8 responses were favored while private and CD4 specificities went missing.

Researchers tagged individual cDNA molecules with unique molecular identifiers. TCRdb reprocessed the 5' RACE reads via MiXCR and lists one record per CDR3 protein. Altogether approximately 42,000 distinct CDR3 sequences are present, approximately 7.1% being singletons, with the ten largest covering roughly 5.1%. The CDR3 runs to 14 residues. Germline-derived CDR1 and CDR2 are MNHNS and SASEGT. After removal of 6 bases from V and 7 bases from J, the junction contained 10 bases not matched to a gene. This clonotype was seen a few times. What it recognizes is unknown. The rearrangement uses TRBV6-1 and TRBJ2-7; the match to TRBD1 covers 9 bases. Sample: whole blood. The clonotype comes from an adult who was a healthcare worker with PCR-confirmed SARS-CoV-2 infection or an uninfected control (not recorded which). The CDR3 loop reads CASSPLPGQGEQYF. In DNA, the CDR3 is TGTGCCAGCAGCCCCCTTCCGGGACAGGGTGAGCAGTACTTC.